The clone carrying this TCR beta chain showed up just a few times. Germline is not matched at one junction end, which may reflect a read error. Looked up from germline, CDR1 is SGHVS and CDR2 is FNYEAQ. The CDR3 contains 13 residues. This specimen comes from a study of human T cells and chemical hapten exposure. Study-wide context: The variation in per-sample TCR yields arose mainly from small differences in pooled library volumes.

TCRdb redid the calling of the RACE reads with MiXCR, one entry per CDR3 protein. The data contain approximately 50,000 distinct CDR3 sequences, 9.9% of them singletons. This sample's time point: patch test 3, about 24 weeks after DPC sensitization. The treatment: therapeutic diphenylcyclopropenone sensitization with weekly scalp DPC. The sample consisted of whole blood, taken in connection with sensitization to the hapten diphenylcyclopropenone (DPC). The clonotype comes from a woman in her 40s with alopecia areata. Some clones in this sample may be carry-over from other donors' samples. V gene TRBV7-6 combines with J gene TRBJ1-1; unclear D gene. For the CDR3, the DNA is TGTGCCAGCAGTTTAGGGTCGGCAGACCAAGCTTTCTTT. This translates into CASSLGSADQAFF.